These 23 T cell receptor beta chains were sequenced from one sample in a study of blood T cells in healthy people across ages. The use of a sample-barcoded 5' primer and a J-beta primer mix characterized a second PCR of roughly 6 to 11 cycles. TCRdb reprocessed the 5' RACE reads with MiXCR, giving one entry per CDR3 protein. Of about 1.8 million distinct CDR3 sequences in the sample, around half were seen once. Sequenced: blood. These receptors came from a woman aged 40 to 49 in good health.

This clonotype was counted a few times. The J gene is TRBJ2-5, the V gene TRBV6-2 or TRBV6-3; no definite D call. Germline assignment: CDR1 MNHEY and CDR2 SVGEGT. This CDR3 is built from 14 residues. V shed 6 bases and J shed 1 base, with 12 bases lying between them. The CDR3 DNA sequence: TGTGCCAGCAGCCCGAGCAGCTTCCAAGAGACCCAGTACTTC. Amino acid sequence: CASSPSSFQETQYF.

This chain connects TRBV28 to TRBJ2-3; D tentatively fits TRBD1 or TRBD2 (5 bases each). Deletions cut 5 bases from V and 6 bases from J, with 24 bases between. This CDR3 has 17 amino acids. Looked up from germline, CDR1 is MDHEN and CDR2 is SYDVKM. The CDR3 here is CASSPRVGRDITDTQYF. The CDR3, as DNA: TGTGCCAGCAGTCCGCGGGTCGGCAGGGATATCACCGATACGCAGTATTTT.

J is TRBJ2-5 and V is TRBV9; possibly TRBD1 for D (5 bases). The germline V and J ends were trimmed by 4 bases and 1 base, with 14 bases remaining between them. The CDR3 has 15 residues. Germline CDR1 is SGDLS and CDR2 is YYNGEE. The CDR3 DNA follows: TGTGCCAGCAGCCCCAACCCAGGGTCCCAAGAGACCCAGTACTTC. Protein sequence: CASSPNPGSQETQYF. Full variable domain (missing parts from reference TRBV9 and TRBJ2-5): DSGVTQTPKHLITATGQRVTLRCSPRSGDLSVYWYQQSLDQGLQFLIQYYNGEERAKGNILERFSAQQFPDLHSELNLSSLELGDSALYFCASSPNPGSQETQYFGPGTRLLVL.

V usage is TRBV20-1 and J usage is TRBJ1-1; no firm D call. From germline, CDR1 is DFQATT and CDR2 SNEGSKA (reference sequence). The V end lost 1 base, the J end lost 6 bases, and 12 bases lay between the germline ends. The CDR3 runs 13 residues. The CDR3 region has the DNA TGCAGTGCTAGAGGAGGGTTCGTCGCTGAAGCTTTCTTT. Translated: CSARGGFVAEAFF.

The CDR3 protein is CASSYSSISQVTYEQYF. The CDR3 nucleotides read TGTGCCAGCAGTTACTCGTCGATCAGTCAGGTAACCTACGAGCAGTACTTC. The chain employs TRBV6-2 or TRBV6-3 and TRBJ2-5, with D unresolved. The tail of the sequence fits TRBJ2-7 better, so the J call may be wrong. This CDR3 is 17 amino acids long. Per the germline V gene, CDR1 is MNHEY and CDR2 is SVGEGT.

The chain combines TRBV12-3 or TRBV12-4 with TRBJ2-3; 12 nucleotides line up with TRBD2. V was clipped by 5 bases and J by 2 bases; unmatched bases: 8. This CDR3 is 17 amino acids long. CDR3 sequence reads: CASSLYGTSGPTDTQYF. Here the CDR3 DNA reads TGTGCCAGCAGTCTATATGGGACTAGCGGGCCCACAGATACGCAGTATTTT.

The rearrangement joins TRBV6-5 to TRBJ2-7; no clear D. V dropped 2 bases and J dropped 4 bases, with 18 bases sitting between them. Germline lookup yields CDR1 MNHEY and CDR2 SVGAGI. This CDR3 has 16 residues. The CDR3 sequence is CASSYNLWGESYEQYF. The CDR3 nucleotides are TGTGCCAGCAGTTACAATCTCTGGGGTGAGAGTTACGAGCAGTACTTC.

The table lists this clonotype with a few counts. The chain joins TRBV5-1 to TRBJ2-1; 12 positions agree with TRBD2. The ends lost 4 bases at V and 0 bases at J; junction bases unmatched: 14. The V gene's germline CDR1 is SGHRS and CDR2 YFSETQ. The CDR3 is 20 amino acids. The CDR3 protein is CASSSPGLAGPSSSYNEQFF. The CDR3 nucleotides read TGCGCCAGCAGCAGTCCCGGACTAGCGGGGCCCTCTAGCTCCTACAATGAGCAGTTCTTC. Variable domain in full (rest from reference TRBV5-1 and TRBJ2-1): KAGVTQTPRYLIKTRGQQVTLSCSPISGHRSVSWYQQTPGQGLQFLFEYFSETQRNKGNFPGRFSGRQFSNSRSEMNVSTLELGDSALYLCASSSPGLAGPSSSYNEQFFGPGTRLTVL.

The chain uses TRBV7-2 and TRBJ2-5, with a possible D match to TRBD1 (5 bases). Trimming removed 3 bases from V and 4 bases from J, with 15 bases in between. Germline-derived CDR1 and CDR2 are SGHTA and FQGNSA. The CDR3 contains 15 residues. The CDR3 here is CASSFVGSQGETQYF. The CDR3 DNA sequence: TGTGCCAGCAGCTTTGTGGGATCCCAGGGAGAGACCCAGTACTTC.

In nucleotides, the CDR3 is TGTGCCAGCGAATGGGACTACTTCCTCTACGAGCAGTACTTC. It yields the protein CASEWDYFLYEQYF. V usage is TRBV21-1 and J usage is TRBJ2-7; TRBD2 is the table's D call and was not checked against the DNA. TRBV21-1 corresponds to a pseudogene. CDR3 length: 14 residues.

The chain is built from TRBV18 and TRBJ2-4; D is uncertain. Germline V lookup: CDR1 KGHSH, CDR2 LQKENI. Trimming shortened V by 3 bases and J by 15 bases, and 15 bases separated the two germline ends. The CDR3 length is 12 residues. CDR3 bases: TGTGCCAGCTCACCTCGCCTGACATTACCGTACTTC. Translated: CASSPRLTLPYF.

V usage is TRBV28 and J usage is TRBJ2-1; D is perhaps TRBD1 (6 bases). This CDR3 has 14 amino acids. V dropped 5 bases and J dropped 9 bases, with 17 bases sitting between them. Per the germline V gene, CDR1 is MDHEN and CDR2 is SYDVKM. The CDR3 loop is CASSPPYRDTEQFF. The CDR3 coding sequence is TGTGCCAGCAGTCCGCCGTACCGGGACACTGAGCAGTTCTTC.

The chain links TRBV5-1 to TRBJ1-4; 7 nucleotides line up with TRBD1. V was clipped by 5 bases and J by 5 bases; unmatched bases: 6. The germline V gene encodes CDR1 SGHRS and CDR2 YFSETQ. CDR3 length: 14 residues. The CDR3, as DNA: TGCGCCAGCAGTGGTGACAGGGCGAATGAAAAACTGTTTTTT. Translation: CASSGDRANEKLFF.

The V call is TRBV3-1, the J call TRBJ2-2, with D unresolved. CDR1 and CDR2 (germline): LGHDT, YNNKEL (reference sequence). Trimming shortened V by 0 bases and J by 6 bases, and 20 bases separated the two germline ends. This CDR3 region has 18 residues. The CDR3 DNA reads as TGTGCCAGCAGCCAAGAATTTGTAGGATCGAGTATCCCCGGGGAGCTGTTTTTT. Protein product: CASSQEFVGSSIPGELFF.

V gene TRBV7-9 combines with J gene TRBJ2-3; 9 nucleotides agree with TRBD2. Germline V CDR1 and CDR2: SEHNR, FQNEAQ (reference sequence). CDR3 size: 16 residues. The junction had 7 bases not matched to a gene; V was cut back by 4 bases and J by 2 bases. CDR3 amino acids: CASSSGLALYTDTQYF. The CDR3 DNA reads TGTGCCAGCAGCTCCGGACTAGCGCTTTACACAGATACGCAGTATTTT.

The rearrangement uses TRBV4-2 and TRBJ2-3; 7 bases agree with TRBD2. Trimming at V came to 0 bases and at J to 0 bases, leaving 9 bases not matched to a gene. CDR1 LGHNA and CDR2 YNFKEQ come from the germline V gene. CDR3 length: 18 residues. CDR3 sequence: CASSQEIGGGRSTDTQYF. The CDR3 bases are TGTGCCAGCAGCCAAGAAATTGGCGGGGGACGTAGCACAGATACGCAGTATTTT.

In its sample, this clonotype was seen once. One junction end does not reproduce the germline sequence, and a read error may be involved. J is TRBJ2-5 and V is TRBV6-5, with D perhaps assigned TRBD1 or TRBD2 (7 bases each). CDR1 is MNHEY, CDR2 SVGAGI, per germline. The CDR3 extends over 14 amino acids. CDR3 in amino acids: CAGSPRSLQGGKYF. The CDR3, as DNA: TGTGCCGGCAGTCCCAGATCTTTGCAGGGGGGGAAGTACTTC.

The chain couples TRBV7-8 to TRBJ2-1; 7 nucleotides line up with TRBD1. The CDR3 sequence is 17 residues long. Germline trimming cut 5 bases from V and 8 bases from J; bases unmatched to any gene: 18. Per germline, CDR1 SGHVS and CDR2 FQNEAQ. This CDR3 reads CASSHDRATGFLDEQFF. In nucleotides, the CDR3 is TGTGCCAGCAGCCATGATAGGGCGACAGGGTTCTTGGATGAGCAGTTCTTC.

This chain uses TRBV6-2 or TRBV6-3 with TRBJ2-7; TRBD2 might be the D (5 bases). CDR1 is MNHEY, CDR2 SVGEGT, per germline. The CDR3 is 15 residues long. V lost 4 bases and J 1 base, leaving 14 bases between the germline ends. CDR3: CASSFTSDSSYEQYF. CDR3 coding DNA: TGTGCCAGCAGTTTTACATCGGACTCGTCCTACGAGCAGTACTTC.

Concerning this clonotype itself: Germline and junction disagree at one end, which may indicate a read error. V usage is TRBV4-3 and J usage is TRBJ2-5; D may be TRBD1 (5 bases). The CDR3 consists of 15 residues. Germline-derived CDR1 and CDR2 are LGHNA and YSLEER. The CDR3, as DNA: TGCGCCAGCAGCCAAGATCTGACAGACCAAGAGACCCGGTACTTC. Protein sequence: CASSQDLTDQETRYF.

This chain uses TRBV5-1 with TRBJ2-1, with TRBD1 identical over 11 bases. The CDR3 is made up of 14 amino acids. V lost 7 bases to trimming and J lost 6 bases; unmatched junction nucleotides: 6. Germline CDR1 and CDR2: SGHRS and YFSETQ. The CDR3 region has the DNA TGCGCCAGCCAACGGGGGACAGGGGGCAATGAGCAGTTCTTC. The encoded protein is CASQRGTGGNEQFF.

This chain uses TRBV20-1 with TRBJ1-6; D is unclear. The CDR3 extends over 14 amino acids. V lost 5 bases, J lost 8 bases, and 16 bases lay in between. From germline, CDR1 is DFQATT and CDR2 SNEGSKA (reference sequence). The CDR3 spells CSARETVTYSPLHF. The CDR3 DNA reads as TGCAGTGCTCGGGAAACAGTTACTTATTCACCCCTCCACTTT.

The CDR3 DNA reads as TGCAGCGTGGAGGGACAGGGGGAATATCACGAGCAGTACTTC. Translated: CSVEGQGEYHEQYF. J is TRBJ2-5 and V is TRBV29-1; 11 positions agree with TRBD1. The J call may be incorrect, as the DNA end agrees better with TRBJ2-7. Germline-derived CDR1 and CDR2 are SQVTM and ANQGSEA. The CDR3 spans 14 residues.